The T cell receptor (beta chain) under discussion was sequenced for a study of radiotherapy plus CTLA-4 blockade in lung cancer. The count of this clone is one. In chemo-refractory metastatic non-small-cell lung cancer, patients got ipilimumab CTLA-4 blockade together with focal radiation. Measured with immunoSEQ multiplex PCR; TCRdb has only the in-frame clones, and not every one. The data show roughly 130,000 clones, 85% to 90% seen once. The origin of this receptor is a human donor with non-small cell lung cancer that progressed on radiotherapy plus ipilimumab. Material: peripheral blood, obtained from a patient treated with radiotherapy plus ipilimumab.

CDR3 residues: CASSTASKNIQYF. CDR3 in DNA: TGTGCCAGCTCAACTGCGTCCAAAAACATTCAGTACTTC. The V gene is TRBV18, the J gene TRBJ2-4; D not resolved. CDR1 and CDR2 from the germline V gene are KGHSH and LQKENI. The CDR3 covers 13 residues. The V end lost 5 bases, the J end lost 2 bases, and 7 bases lay between the germline ends. The full variable domain, rest sourced from reference TRBV18 and TRBJ2-4, is NAGVMQNPRHLVRRRGQEARLRCSPMKGHSHVYWYRQLPEEGLKFMVYLQKENIIDESGMPKERFSAEFPKEGPSILRIQQVVRGDSAAYFCASSTASKNIQYFGAGTRLSVL.